This T cell receptor (beta chain) was profiled in a study of human T cells and chemical hapten exposure (dated by TCRdb to 2020 to 2023). The study in broad terms: For sensitization, 2% DPC in acetone was applied to a roughly 2 cm by roughly 2 cm area of upper inner arm skin. The libraries were sequenced as a pool, and the TCR yield per sample differed mostly because of small variations in library volumes within the pool. Patch tests used Finn chambers with 0.01% DPC on the upper back, scored after 6 days by International Contact Dermatitis Research Group standards. The patient cohort, mostly female, included alopecia areata with under or over 50% scalp involvement, alopecia totalis and alopecia universalis. For TCR sequencing, blood came from twenty-nine alopecia patients at anywhere from one to four time points (pre-sensitization, 2, 6 and 24 weeks). Blood samples were taken from patients before sensitization (week 0) and then at 2, 6 and about 24 weeks after DPC sensitization. The study tracked peripheral blood TCR repertoire changes in vivo during primary and secondary sensitization to the hapten diphenylcyclopropenone (DPC) in alopecia patients. Patients additionally received weekly therapeutic DPC doses to the scalp throughout the roughly 24-week study period. Results and caveats for the whole study, not just this receptor: Significantly more large CDR3 similarity clusters were formed by expanded TCRs than by pre-sensitization or healthy control sets, consistent with antigen-driven responses. Repeated subsampling changed both the strength of the expansion versus patch-test correlation and the threshold at which the correlation became significant. All patients had alopecia, a presumed autoimmune disease, so their immune response might differ from that of healthy individuals. DPC sensitization did not change how many TCRs were above 1 in 1000 frequency, and no evidence was found of alterations in global repertoire structure. The number of PT1 expanded TCRs positively correlated with patch test score, significant at thresholds 8, 16 and 32 but not 4.

This clonotype showed up many times. Its recognized antigen is unknown. No quality values exist for individual bases; no much larger clone is one base distant. Interpreted using the paper, the time point label stands for: patch test 3, about 24 weeks after DPC sensitization. What this sample's treatment or condition label stands for: therapeutic diphenylcyclopropenone sensitization with weekly scalp DPC. At each patch-test visit, blood was drawn before the patch test was applied. Patients were eligible if aged 18 to 70, diagnosed with alopecia and judged suitable for DPC therapy, and pregnant patients were excluded. Total RNA was isolated from unfractionated whole blood collected in Tempus Blood RNA tubes. From the cysteine through the phenylalanine, the CDR3 covers 13 amino acids. Of all the DNA, just the CDR3 is kept, 39 bases in frame from base 1. V trim: 3 bases; J trim: 5 bases; unmatched bases: 5. CDR1 and CDR2 (SQVTM, ANQGSEA) derive from the germline V gene.

The method was RACE. Sequenced on a NextSeq 500. During library preparation, unique molecular identifiers were attached to individual cDNA molecules so that TCRs could be counted quantitatively and reproducibly. Each blood RNA sample was used to sequence both TCR alpha and TCR beta chains. The authors' analysis ran thus. Samples had a median of about 90,000 TCRs, with a range from roughly 23,224 to 750,000. V, J and CDR3 annotation of the TCR reads was performed with the Decombinator software suite. For PS versus PT1 abundance plots, all samples were subsampled to the same number of TCRs (28,000). Expanded TCRs were defined as absent before sensitization and observed at least eight times at the 2-week time point. The public reads were reanalyzed by TCRdb: fastp trimming at Q25, MiXCR alignment, in-frame beta chains only. Duplicate CDR3 protein sequences are folded into a single record with the most common DNA and genes. It is TCRdb's table, rather than the study itself, that gives the V and J calls and clone size. For this sample there are under 200,000 distinct CDR3 sequences; 25% to 35% appear just once. The top ten clonotypes cover about 2% of the sample.

This TCR derives from a woman under 30 with alopecia areata. Some clones in this sample may be carry-over from other donors' samples. The input for sequencing was whole blood, taken in connection with sensitization to the hapten diphenylcyclopropenone (DPC). The chain was built from TRBV29-1 and TRBJ2-5; 8 bases in between match TRBD1. CDR3 region: CSVDNRGSETQYF. Here is the DNA: TGCAGCGTTGACAACAGGGGGTCGGAGACCCAGTACTTC.